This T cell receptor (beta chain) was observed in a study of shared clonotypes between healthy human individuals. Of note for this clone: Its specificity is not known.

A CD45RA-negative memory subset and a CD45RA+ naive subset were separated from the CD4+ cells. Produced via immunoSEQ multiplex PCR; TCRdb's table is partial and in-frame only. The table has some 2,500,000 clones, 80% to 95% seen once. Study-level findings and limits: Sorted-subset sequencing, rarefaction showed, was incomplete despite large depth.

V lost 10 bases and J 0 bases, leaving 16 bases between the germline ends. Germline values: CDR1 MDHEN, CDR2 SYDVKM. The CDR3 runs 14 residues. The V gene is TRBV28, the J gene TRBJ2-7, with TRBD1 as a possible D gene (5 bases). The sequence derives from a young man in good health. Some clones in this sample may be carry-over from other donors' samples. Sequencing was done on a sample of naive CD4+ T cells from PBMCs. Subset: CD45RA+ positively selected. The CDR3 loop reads CATRTDRYSYEQYF. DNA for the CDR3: TGTGCCACCAGAACTGACAGATACTCCTACGAGCAGTACTTC. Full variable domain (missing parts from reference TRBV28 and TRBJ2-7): DVKVTQSSRYLVKRTGEKVFLECVQDMDHENMFWYRQDPGLGLRLIYFSYDVKMKEKGDIPEGYSVSREKKERFSLILESASTNQTSMYLCATRTDRYSYEQYFGPGTRLTVT.